The 15 T cell receptor beta chains reported below all come from one sample, sequenced in a study of blood T cells in healthy people across ages. A sample-barcoded 5' primer and a J-beta primer mix were used in a second PCR of about 7 to 12 cycles. Using its own MiXCR run on the 5' RACE reads, TCRdb lists one record per CDR3 protein. The table shows hundreds of thousands of distinct CDR3 sequences, with approximately 26% occurring only once. These records were also assigned to another study, of T cells of mothers and their children.

What was sequenced was blood. These receptors were obtained from a boy aged 2 to 10 in good health.

The J gene is TRBJ1-5, the V gene TRBV7-8; tentative D call: TRBD1 (6 bases). Germline V gene data show CDR1 as SGHVS and CDR2 as FQNEAQ. The V end lost 2 bases, the J end lost 7 bases, and 15 bases lay between the germline ends. There are 15 residues in the CDR3. In DNA form, the CDR3 reads TGTGCCAGCAGCTTATCATCAGGGGACGGACAGCCCCAGCATTTT. Encoded protein: CASSLSSGDGQPQHF.

The sample holds a few counts of this clonotype. V gene TRBV12-3 or TRBV12-4 combines with J gene TRBJ2-1; 14 nucleotides align to TRBD2. The J call may be wrong; the DNA end is better matched by TRBJ2-5. There are 16 residues in the CDR3. The CDR3 sequence is CASRVTSGGAAETQYF. CDR3 coding DNA: TGTGCCAGCAGGGTGACTAGCGGGGGGGCCGCGGAGACCCAGTACTTC.

The chain uses TRBV5-5 and TRBJ2-5; TRBD2 is a possible D gene (5 bases). This CDR3 region has 16 residues. Germline CDR1 and CDR2: SGHKS and YYEKEE (reference sequence). V was clipped by 0 bases and J by 2 bases, with 14 bases between them. CDR3 amino acids: CASSLVRGRVQETQYF. CDR3 nucleotides: TGTGCCAGCAGCTTGGTTCGGGGAAGGGTACAAGAGACCCAGTACTTC.

The V and J genes are TRBV20-1 and TRBJ2-1; D is possibly TRBD2 (6 bases). The end of the DNA is better explained by TRBJ2-7, so the J call may be wrong. Germline CDR1 and CDR2: DFQATT and SNEGSKA (reference sequence). There are 14 residues in the CDR3. This chain's CDR3 is CSARGLASTYEQYF. The CDR3 coding sequence is TGCAGTGCTCGGGGACTGGCTAGCACCTACGAGCAGTACTTC.

This sequence joins TRBV7-9 and TRBJ2-1; D remains unclear. V lost 10 bases, J lost 3 bases, and 13 bases lay in between. Per germline, CDR1 SEHNR and CDR2 FQNEAQ (reference sequence). The length of the CDR3 is 13 residues. The CDR3, as DNA: TGTGCCACCCACGGCAGGTACTACAATGAGCAGTTCTTC. Translated: CATHGRYYNEQFF.

V gene TRBV5-1 combines with J gene TRBJ1-1, with D tentatively TRBD1 (5 bases). Deletions cut 1 base from V and 0 bases from J, with 16 bases between. Looked up from germline, CDR1 is SGHRS and CDR2 is YFSETQ. The CDR3 spans 17 residues. CDR3: CASSLWGGAHLNTEAFF. CDR3 in DNA: TGCGCCAGCAGCTTGTGGGGGGGTGCGCACTTGAACACTGAAGCTTTCTTT.

V is TRBV27 and J is TRBJ2-5, with TRBD1 matching 7 bases. Gene TRBJ2-7 matches the end of the DNA better, so the J call may be wrong. Per the germline V gene, CDR1 is MNHEY and CDR2 is SMNVEV (reference sequence). This CDR3 comprises 13 residues. DNA for the CDR3: TGTGCCAGCAGTTTCCGGGACAGCTACGAGCAGTACTTC. It specifies CASSFRDSYEQYF.

This clonotype has just a few counts. V and J are TRBV15 and TRBJ2-5; maybe TRBD2 (5 bases). Matching the DNA end better, TRBJ2-1 makes the J call doubtful. The germline gives CDR1 LNHNV, CDR2 YYDKDF (reference sequence). The CDR3 has 13 residues. The CDR3 DNA reads as TGTGCCACCAGCAGAGATGTGGGAGATGAGCAGTTCTTC. Amino acid sequence: CATSRDVGDEQFF.

This chain's CDR3 is CASSFTGTGTYEQYF. The DNA for the CDR3 is TGTGCCAGCAGTTTCACCGGGACTGGAACCTACGAGCAGTACTTC. The chain is built from TRBV12-3 or TRBV12-4 and TRBJ2-5; TRBD2 might be the D (6 bases). The DNA end is more similar to TRBJ2-7, so the J call may be wrong. CDR3 size: 15 residues.

The genes are TRBV27 and TRBJ2-5, with 7 bases fitting TRBD2. The closer fit of TRBJ2-7 to the DNA end suggests the J call may be wrong. Germline V gene sequence: CDR1 MNHEY, CDR2 SMNVEV (reference sequence). The CDR3 contains 15 residues. The CDR3 bases are TGTGCCAGCAGTTTAATGGCTAGCGGTCCCTACGAGCAGTACTTC. It translates to CASSLMASGPYEQYF.

V is TRBV18 and J is TRBJ2-5; 8 positions match TRBD2. Gene TRBJ2-1 matches the end of the DNA better, so the J call may be wrong. Germline CDR1 reads KGHSH; CDR2 reads LQKENI. CDR3 length equals 15 residues. The CDR3 loop is CASSPAGGGYNEQFF. In nucleotides, the CDR3 is TGTGCCAGCTCACCGGCGGGAGGAGGGTACAATGAGCAGTTCTTC.

There are a few counts of this clonotype. The chain recombines TRBV27 with TRBJ1-6; 7 nucleotides match TRBD1. Germline V gives CDR1 MNHEY, CDR2 SMNVEV (reference sequence). With V trimmed by 6 bases and J by 5 bases, 7 bases remained unmatched. The CDR3 is made up of 15 amino acids. CDR3 amino acids: CASSQDRMNNSPLHF. Here the CDR3 DNA reads TGTGCCAGCAGCCAGGACAGGATGAATAATTCACCCCTCCACTTT.

The chain uses TRBV7-9 and TRBJ2-5; D remains ambiguous. The germline CDR1 and CDR2 sequences are SEHNR and FQNEAQ (reference sequence). The V gene lost 4 bases and the J gene lost 7 bases, with 13 bases spanning the gap. The CDR3 sequence is 13 residues long. Here the CDR3 reads CASSSSASGTQYF. The CDR3 bases are TGTGCCAGCAGCTCAAGCGCAAGTGGGACCCAGTACTTC. The whole variable domain, remainder taken from reference TRBV7-9 and TRBJ2-5, is DTGVSQNPRHKITKRGQNVTFRCDPISEHNRLYWYRQTLGQGPEFLTYFQNEAQLEKSRLLSDRFSAERPKGSFSTLEIQRTEQGDSAMYLCASSSSASGTQYFGPGTRLLVL.

The rearrangement links TRBV12-3 or TRBV12-4 to TRBJ1-1; D is ambiguous. The length of the CDR3 is 13 residues. Trimming shortened V by 3 bases and J by 1 base, and 6 bases separated the two germline ends. DNA of the CDR3: TGTGCCAGCAGTTTTCGCAAGAACACTGAAGCTTTCTTT. Protein sequence: CASSFRKNTEAFF.

For this clonotype: At one of its ends the junction is not consistent with the germline gene, which may arise from a read error. V and J are TRBV12-3 or TRBV12-4 and TRBJ2-3, with D possibly TRBD2 on 5 matching bases. The CDR3 extends over 14 amino acids. CDR3 sequence: CASSPPPGSDTQYF. The CDR3 DNA sequence: TGTGCCAGCAGTCCTCCCCCGGGATCAGACACGCAGTATTTT.